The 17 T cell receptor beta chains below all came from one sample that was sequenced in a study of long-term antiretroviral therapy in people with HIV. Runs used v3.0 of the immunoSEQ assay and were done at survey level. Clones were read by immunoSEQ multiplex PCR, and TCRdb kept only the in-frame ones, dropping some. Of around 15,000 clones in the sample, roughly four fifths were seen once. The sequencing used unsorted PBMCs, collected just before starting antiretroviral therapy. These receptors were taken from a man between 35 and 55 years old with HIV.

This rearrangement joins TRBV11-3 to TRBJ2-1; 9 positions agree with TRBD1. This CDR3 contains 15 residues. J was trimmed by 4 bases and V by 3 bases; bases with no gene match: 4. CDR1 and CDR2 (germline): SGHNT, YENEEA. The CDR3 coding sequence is TGTGCCAGCAGCTTTGGGACAGGGACGTACAATGAGCAGTTCTTC. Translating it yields CASSFGTGTYNEQFF.

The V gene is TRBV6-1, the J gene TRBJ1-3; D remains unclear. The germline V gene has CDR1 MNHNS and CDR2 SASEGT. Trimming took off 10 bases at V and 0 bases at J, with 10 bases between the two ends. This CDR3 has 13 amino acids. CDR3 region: CATQEYSGNTIYF. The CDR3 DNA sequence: TGTGCCACCCAGGAATACTCTGGAAACACCATATATTTT.

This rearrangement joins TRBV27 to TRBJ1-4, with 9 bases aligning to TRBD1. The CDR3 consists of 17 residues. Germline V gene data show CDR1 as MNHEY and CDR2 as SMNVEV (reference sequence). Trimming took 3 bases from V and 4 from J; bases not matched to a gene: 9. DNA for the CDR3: TGTGCCAGCAGTTTGGGTCCCGGGACAGGGAATAATGAAAAACTGTTTTTT. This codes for CASSLGPGTGNNEKLFF.

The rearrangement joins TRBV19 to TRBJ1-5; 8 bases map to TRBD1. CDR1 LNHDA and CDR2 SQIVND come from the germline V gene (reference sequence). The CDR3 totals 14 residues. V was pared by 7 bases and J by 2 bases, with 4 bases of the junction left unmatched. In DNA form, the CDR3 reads TGTGCCAGTAAAGACAGGGGACGCAATCAGCCCCAGCATTTT. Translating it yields CASKDRGRNQPQHF. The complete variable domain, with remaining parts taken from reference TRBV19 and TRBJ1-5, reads DGGITQSPKYLFRKEGQNVTLSCEQNLNHDAMYWYRQDPGQGLRLIYYSQIVNDFQKGDIAEGYSVSREKKESFPLTVTSAQKNPTAFYLCASKDRGRNQPQHFGDGTRLSIL.

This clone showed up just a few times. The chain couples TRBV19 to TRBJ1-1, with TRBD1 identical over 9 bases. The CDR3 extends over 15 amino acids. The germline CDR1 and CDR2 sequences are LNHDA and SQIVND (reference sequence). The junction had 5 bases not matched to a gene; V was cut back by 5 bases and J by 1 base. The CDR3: CASSVRQGENTEAFF. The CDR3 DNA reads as TGTGCCAGTAGTGTCCGACAGGGGGAGAACACTGAAGCTTTCTTT.

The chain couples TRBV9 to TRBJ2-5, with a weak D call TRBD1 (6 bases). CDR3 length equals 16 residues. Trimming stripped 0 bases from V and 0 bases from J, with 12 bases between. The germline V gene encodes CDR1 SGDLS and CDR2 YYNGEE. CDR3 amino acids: CASSVGTAPYQETQYF. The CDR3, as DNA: TGTGCCAGCAGCGTAGGGACAGCACCGTACCAAGAGACCCAGTACTTC.

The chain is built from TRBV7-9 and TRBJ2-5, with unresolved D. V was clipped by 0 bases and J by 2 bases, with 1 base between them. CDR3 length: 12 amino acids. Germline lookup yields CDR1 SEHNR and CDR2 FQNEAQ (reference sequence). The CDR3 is CASSLAQETQYF. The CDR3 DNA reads TGTGCCAGCAGCTTAGCGCAAGAGACCCAGTACTTC.

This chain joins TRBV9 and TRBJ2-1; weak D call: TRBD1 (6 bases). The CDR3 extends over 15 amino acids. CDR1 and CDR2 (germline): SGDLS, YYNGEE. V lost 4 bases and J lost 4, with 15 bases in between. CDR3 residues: CASSRNTDRYNEQFF. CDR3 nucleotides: TGTGCCAGCAGCCGCAATACCGACAGGTACAATGAGCAGTTCTTC.

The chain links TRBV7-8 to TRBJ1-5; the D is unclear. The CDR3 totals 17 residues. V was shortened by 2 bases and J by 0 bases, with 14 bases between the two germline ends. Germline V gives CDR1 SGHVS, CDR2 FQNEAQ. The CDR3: CASSLRPNPDSNQPQHF. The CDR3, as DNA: TGTGCCAGCAGCTTAAGGCCGAACCCTGATAGCAATCAGCCCCAGCATTTT.

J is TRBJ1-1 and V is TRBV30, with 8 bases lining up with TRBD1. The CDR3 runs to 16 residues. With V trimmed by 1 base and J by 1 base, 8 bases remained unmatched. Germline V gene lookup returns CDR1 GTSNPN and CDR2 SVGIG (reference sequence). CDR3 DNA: TGTGCCTGGAGTGGGGGGACAGGAATGCCGAACACTGAAGCTTTCTTT. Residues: CAWSGGTGMPNTEAFF.

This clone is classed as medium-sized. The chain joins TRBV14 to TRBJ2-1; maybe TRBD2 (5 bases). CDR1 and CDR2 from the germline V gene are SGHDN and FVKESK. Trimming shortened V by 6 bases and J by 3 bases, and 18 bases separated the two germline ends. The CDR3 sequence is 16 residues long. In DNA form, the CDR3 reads TGTGCCAGCAGTGGGCGGGCGCGATCGCTCTACAATGAGCAGTTCTTC. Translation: CASSGRARSLYNEQFF.

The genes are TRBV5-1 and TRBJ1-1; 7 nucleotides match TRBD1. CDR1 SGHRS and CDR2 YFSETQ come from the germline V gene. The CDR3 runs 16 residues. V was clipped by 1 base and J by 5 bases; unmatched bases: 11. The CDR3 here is CASSLMEGAGKTEAFF. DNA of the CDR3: TGCGCCAGCAGCTTGATGGAGGGGGCGGGAAAGACTGAAGCTTTCTTT.

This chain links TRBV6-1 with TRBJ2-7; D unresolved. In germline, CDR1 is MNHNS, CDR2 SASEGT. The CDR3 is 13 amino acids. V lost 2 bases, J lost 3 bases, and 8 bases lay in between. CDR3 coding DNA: TGTGCCAGCAGTGAAAGGATTTTCTACGAGCAGTACTTC. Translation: CASSERIFYEQYF.

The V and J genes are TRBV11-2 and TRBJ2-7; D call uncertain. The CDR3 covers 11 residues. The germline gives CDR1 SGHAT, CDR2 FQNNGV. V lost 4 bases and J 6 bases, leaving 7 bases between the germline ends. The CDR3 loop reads CASSWASEQYF. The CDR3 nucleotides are TGTGCCAGCAGCTGGGCGTCCGAGCAGTACTTC.

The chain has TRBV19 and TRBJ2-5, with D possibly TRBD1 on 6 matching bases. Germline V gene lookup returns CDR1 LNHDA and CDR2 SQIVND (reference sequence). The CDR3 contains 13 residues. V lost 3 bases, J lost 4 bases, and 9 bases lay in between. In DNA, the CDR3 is TGTGCCAGTAGTATCTTCAGGGGAGAGACCCAGTACTTC. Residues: CASSIFRGETQYF.

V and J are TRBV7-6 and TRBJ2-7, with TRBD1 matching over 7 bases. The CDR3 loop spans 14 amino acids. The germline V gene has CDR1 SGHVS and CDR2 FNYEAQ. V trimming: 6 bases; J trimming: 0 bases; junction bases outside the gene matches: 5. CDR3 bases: TGTGCCAGCAGTTCCGGGACAGACTCCTACGAGCAGTACTTC. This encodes CASSSGTDSYEQYF.

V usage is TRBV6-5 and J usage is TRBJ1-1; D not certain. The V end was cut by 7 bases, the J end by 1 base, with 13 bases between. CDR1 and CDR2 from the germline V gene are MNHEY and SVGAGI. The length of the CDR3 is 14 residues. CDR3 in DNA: TGTGCCAGCATCTTGGCGGCCGGGAACACTGAAGCTTTCTTT. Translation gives CASILAAGNTEAFF.